This T cell receptor beta chain was profiled in a study of cytomegalovirus exposure and HLA in healthy donors listed by TCRdb under 2017. About the study as a whole: According to a later analysis, the 120 or so validation repertoires were produced on the same platform as the 666 repertoires of the first cohort. The study aimed to test whether signatures of past pathogen exposure could be identified by cataloging public T cell receptors. In addition to the first cohort of around 670 subjects, a separate validation cohort of under 150 different subjects was used. High-throughput TCR immunosequencing, statistical association of individual TCRs with disease status, and machine learning were combined to predict cytomegalovirus infection status. What the work shows at the level of the full study, not this receptor alone: It was suggested by the authors that the approach could potentially be generalized to other disease states and immunological phenotypes. A later analysis found that TCRs clustered in the first cohort also tended to co-occur in the 120 validation repertoires, with approximately 95% of cluster scores above 0. The validation cohort had no HLA typing available for a later analysis, so co-occurrence within that cohort was assessed over all 130 or so repertoires. In the study, approximately 150 TCR beta chains were listed as associated with cytomegalovirus. Cytomegalovirus status was reported to be diagnosed by the classifier with high specificity and sensitivity in both the original and validation cohorts. Most TCR sequences were observed very rarely across donors, whereas some public TCRs were present in many individuals. In vitro tests confirmed that a few of the cytomegalovirus-associated TCR beta chains recognize cytomegalovirus antigens.

The method behind the library was the immunoSEQ multiplex PCR assay. Turning to the authors' computational methods: To diagnose cytomegalovirus status from the catalog of TCR beta chain sequences, a statistical classification framework was built. The table comes from immuneACCESS by way of TCRdb, which keeps in-frame sequences with V and J called. Part of the clones is missing from these tables; in studies checked, under half for an unresolved V gene and the rest for unknown reasons. Clone size and the V and J calls come from that table; the DNA yielded D and trimming. The sample table holds 80,000 or so clones, of which about 95% were seen once. 0.6% to 0.7% of the sample is held by the ten biggest clonotypes. Donors formed part of the validation cohort, which comprised about 130 subjects and was distinct from the first cohort of 690 or so subjects. Trimming removed 1 base from V and 0 bases from J, leaving 8 bases between the germline ends. CDR1 SGDLS and CDR2 YYNGEE are derived from the germline V gene. The CDR3 covers 15 residues, taking in both the cysteine and the phenylalanine. Only CDR3 DNA is held: 45 bases, read in frame from base 1.

As for this clone: Its cognate antigen has yet to be identified. Within one base of it there is no much larger clone, and no base qualities were kept.

In this chain, TRBV9 is recombined with TRBJ1-5, with no confident D gene call. The receptor was isolated from a woman between 18 and 30 years old in good health and CMV-seronegative. The source material was PBMCs. The CDR3 reads CASSVTAASNQPQHF. The DNA is TGTGCCAGCAGCGTAACAGCTGCTAGCAATCAGCCCCAGCATTTT. Reference TRBV9 and TRBJ1-5 proteins supply the regions before and after the CDR3; the full variable domain is: DSGVTQTPKHLITATGQRVTLRCSPRSGDLSVYWYQQSLDQGLQFLIQYYNGEERAKGNILERFSAQQFPDLHSELNLSSLELGDSALYFCASSVTAASNQPQHFGDGTRLSIL.